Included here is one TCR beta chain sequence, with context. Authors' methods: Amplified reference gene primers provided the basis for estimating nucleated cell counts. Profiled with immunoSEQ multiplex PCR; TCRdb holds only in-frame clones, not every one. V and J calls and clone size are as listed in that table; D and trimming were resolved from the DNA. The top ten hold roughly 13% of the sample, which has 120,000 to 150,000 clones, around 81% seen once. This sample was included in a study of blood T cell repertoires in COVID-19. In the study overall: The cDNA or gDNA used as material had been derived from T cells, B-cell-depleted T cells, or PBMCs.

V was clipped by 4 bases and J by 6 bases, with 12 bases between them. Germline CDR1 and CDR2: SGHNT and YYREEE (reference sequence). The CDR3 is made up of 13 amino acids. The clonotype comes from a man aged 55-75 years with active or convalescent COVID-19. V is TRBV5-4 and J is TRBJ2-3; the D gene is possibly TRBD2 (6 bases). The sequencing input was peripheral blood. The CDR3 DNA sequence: TGTGCCAGCAGCGGCGGGGTTGGGGATACGCAGTATTTT. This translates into CASSGGVGDTQYF.